Below, 10 T cell receptor beta chains from the same sample are listed, as sequenced in a study of Graves' ophthalmopathy and Graves' hyperthyroidism. TCR beta CDR3 regions were amplified from RNA transcripts. First-round RT-PCR relied on HTBI primers, and a second-round multiplex PCR came next. MiXCR was run by TCRdb on the multiplex PCR reads, yielding one entry per CDR3 protein. This sample has over a million distinct CDR3 sequences; about two fifths occur once, and the top ten carry around 10%. Source material: peripheral blood or thyroid tissue (not recorded which). All receptors derive from an adult man with Graves' hyperthyroidism.

This clonotype was picked up a small number of times. The V and J genes are TRBV10-1 and TRBJ2-7, with 10 bases lining up with TRBD2. Germline V gene sequence: CDR1 WNHNN, CDR2 SYGVQD (reference sequence). Germline trimming cut 6 bases from V and 5 bases from J; bases unmatched to any gene: 7. This CDR3 region has 14 residues. This CDR3 reads CASSPSSGRNEQYF. The CDR3 region has the DNA TGCGCCAGCAGCCCTAGTAGCGGGAGGAACGAGCAGTACTTC.

This clonotype was recorded many times. This chain connects TRBV11-2 to TRBJ2-5, with D perhaps matching TRBD2 (5 bases). CDR3 length equals 17 residues. The germline gives CDR1 SGHAT, CDR2 FQNNGV. V lost 5 bases and J 5 bases, leaving 24 bases between the germline ends. This CDR3 is CASSPPGEQVGFETQYF. The CDR3 region has the DNA TGTGCCAGCAGCCCCCCTGGGGAGCAGGTGGGATTCGAGACCCAGTACTTC.

J is TRBJ1-2 and V is TRBV3-1; a weak D match, TRBD1 (6 bases). Germline V gene data show CDR1 as LGHDT and CDR2 as YNNKEL (reference sequence). The CDR3 loop spans 16 amino acids. Trimming left V 0 bases short and J 6 bases short, with 17 bases between. The CDR3 DNA follows: TGTGCCAGCAGCCAAGATCCGCGGACAGCGAGAAATGGCTACACCTTC. Amino acids: CASSQDPRTARNGYTF. The full variable domain, its missing parts supplied by reference TRBV3-1 and TRBJ1-2, is DTAVSQTPKYLVTQMGNDKSIKCEQNLGHDTMYWYKQDSKKFLKIMFSYNNKELIINETVPNRFSPKSPDKAHLNLHINSLELGDSAVYFCASSQDPRTARNGYTFGSGTRLTVV.

This rearrangement joins TRBV5-6 to TRBJ2-7, with 11 bases that match TRBD1. V gave up 2 bases and J gave up 5 bases; unmatched junction bases: 6. The germline gives CDR1 SGHDT, CDR2 YYEEEE. CDR3 length: 15 amino acids. The CDR3 DNA sequence: TGTGCCAGCAGCTTTGGACAGGGGGCTATCAACGAGCAGTACTTC. Protein: CASSFGQGAINEQYF.

This sequence joins TRBV10-2 and TRBJ1-2, with 7 positions matching TRBD1. CDR1 is WSHSY and CDR2 is SAAADI in the germline V gene. The junction had 11 bases not matched to a gene; V was cut back by 8 bases and J by 2 bases. This CDR3 region has 15 residues. The CDR3 protein is CASGGDSLLNYGYTF. The CDR3 DNA is TGCGCCAGCGGAGGGGACAGTCTTTTAAACTATGGCTACACCTTC.

V and J are TRBV4-3 and TRBJ2-2, with a tentative D call TRBD2 (6 bases). The CDR3 is 16 amino acids. Trimming took off 3 bases at V and 7 bases at J, with 18 bases between the two ends. The germline V gene encodes CDR1 LGHNA and CDR2 YSLEER. The CDR3 DNA reads TGCGCCAGCAGCCAGGCCCCGTCCGGGGGACTCGGGGAGCTGTTTTTT. It is translated as CASSQAPSGGLGELFF.

The chain recombines TRBV20-1 with TRBJ1-1; 8 nucleotides line up with TRBD1. Germline trimming cut 6 bases from V and 3 bases from J; bases unmatched to any gene: 6. The CDR3 extends over 13 amino acids. The germline gives CDR1 DFQATT, CDR2 SNEGSKA (reference sequence). CDR3: CSAPGGGHTEAFF. CDR3 in DNA: TGCAGTGCCCCAGGGGGCGGTCACACTGAAGCTTTCTTT.

This chain connects TRBV10-2 to TRBJ1-1; D call uncertain. The CDR3 covers 14 residues. In germline, CDR1 is WSHSY, CDR2 SAAADI. The V and J ends lost 2 bases and 2 bases respectively, with 9 bases between them. DNA of the CDR3: TGCGCCAGCAGTGAGGACGCCTCTAACACTGAAGCTTTCTTT. Protein: CASSEDASNTEAFF.

This clonotype was observed at least ten times. Written as DNA, the CDR3 is TGCAGCGTACTTCGGGGGGAGGACTATGGCTACACCTTC. Translated, it gives CSVLRGEDYGYTF. The V gene is TRBV29-1, the J gene TRBJ1-2; TRBD1 is a possible D gene (5 bases). V dropped 6 bases and J dropped 3 bases, with 14 bases sitting between them. The CDR3 extends over 13 amino acids. Germline V gene data show CDR1 as SQVTM and CDR2 as ANQGSEA.

J is TRBJ2-5 and V is TRBV6-6; perhaps TRBD2 as D (6 bases). CDR3 length equals 15 residues. Trimming left V 9 bases short and J 1 base short, with 18 bases between. Germline CDR1 is MNHNY and CDR2 is SVGAGI (reference sequence). The CDR3 region is CASRRLVWVQETQYF. CDR3 sequence (DNA): TGTGCCAGTCGCCGACTAGTTTGGGTCCAAGAGACCCAGTACTTC.